These 22 T cell receptor beta chains originate from one sample sequenced in a study of blood T cell repertoires in COVID-19. Clones were read by immunoSEQ multiplex PCR, and TCRdb kept only the in-frame ones, dropping some. The sample lists roughly 80,000 clones; approximately 80% were seen once. The sequenced sample consisted of peripheral blood. These receptors came from a human donor in a cohort sampled during active COVID-19.

The V gene is TRBV6-5, the J gene TRBJ2-7, with 7 bases lining up with TRBD1. Per germline, CDR1 MNHEY and CDR2 SVGAGI. The CDR3 has 15 amino acids. Losses at the gene ends were 0 bases for V and 3 bases for J; bases not matched to a gene: 5. The CDR3 nucleotides read TGTGCCAGCAGTTACTCGAATGCAGGGGGCTACGAGCAGTACTTC. Protein product: CASSYSNAGGYEQYF.

This chain uses TRBV11-2 with TRBJ1-6; D perhaps matches TRBD1 (6 bases). Trimming took off 5 bases at V and 5 bases at J, with 13 bases between the two ends. Germline loops: CDR1 SGHAT, CDR2 FQNNGV. This CDR3 has 15 amino acids. CDR3 DNA sequence: TGTGCCAGCAGCCCACAGGGCTCTAATAATTCACCCCTCCACTTT. This sequence encodes CASSPQGSNNSPLHF.

This chain joins TRBV6-6 and TRBJ1-4; TRBD1 might be the D (5 bases). Trimming shortened V by 4 bases and J by 5 bases, and 14 bases separated the two germline ends. The CDR3 length is 15 residues. Germline CDR1 and CDR2: MNHNY and SVGAGI (reference sequence). The CDR3, as DNA: TGTGCCAGCAGTTCCCATGACAGCCCCAATGAAAAACTGTTTTTT. It is translated as CASSSHDSPNEKLFF.

The J gene is TRBJ2-7, the V gene TRBV5-1; 8 nucleotides match TRBD1. This CDR3 has 15 residues. The V gene's germline CDR1 is SGHRS and CDR2 YFSETQ. V was clipped by 0 bases and J by 3 bases; unmatched bases: 5. For the CDR3, the DNA is TGCGCCAGCAGCTTGGGGACAGGGCTGGGCTACGAGCAGTACTTC. Translation: CASSLGTGLGYEQYF.

This chain links TRBV6-1 with TRBJ1-1; TRBD1 matches 7 bases. Germline V gene sequence: CDR1 MNHNS, CDR2 SASEGT. The CDR3 length is 14 residues. The trim removed 2 bases at V and 11 bases at J, leaving 11 bases unmatched. The DNA for the CDR3 is TGTGCCAGCAGTGAACCTGGACAGGTGACGGCTGCTTTCTTT. It encodes CASSEPGQVTAAFF.

The V gene is TRBV3-1 (or the pseudogene TRBV3-2), the J gene TRBJ2-7; 16 nucleotides match TRBD2. The CDR3 runs 19 residues. V lost 0 bases to trimming and J lost 3 bases; unmatched junction nucleotides: 8. CDR1 and CDR2 from the germline V gene are LGHDT and YNNKEL (reference sequence). CDR3 nucleotides: TGTGCCAGCAGCCAAGATTTAGGGACTAGCGGGGGGGCCCGCTACGAGCAGTACTTC. This translates into CASSQDLGTSGGARYEQYF.

The gene calls are TRBV2 and TRBJ2-5, with 14 bases fitting TRBD2. The junction had 5 bases not matched to a gene; V was cut back by 6 bases and J by 5 bases. Germline V CDR1 and CDR2: SNHLY, FYNNEI. This CDR3 is built from 15 residues. CDR3 amino acids: CASRLTSGGAETQYF. For the CDR3, the DNA is TGTGCCAGCAGATTGACTAGCGGGGGGGCTGAGACCCAGTACTTC.

This clone qualifies as medium-sized (0.01 to 0.1%). The chain carries TRBV5-1 and TRBJ1-2; D gene unclear. Germline lookup yields CDR1 SGHRS and CDR2 YFSETQ. The V gene lost 2 bases and the J gene lost 8 bases, with 10 bases spanning the gap. The CDR3 has 12 amino acids. The CDR3 DNA sequence: TGCGCCAGCAGCTTCGGAGGCTTAGGCTACACCTTC. Amino acids: CASSFGGLGYTF.

The gene calls are TRBV11-3 and TRBJ2-3; TRBD2 matches 9 bases. The length of the CDR3 is 15 residues. CDR1 is SGHNT and CDR2 is YENEEA in the germline V gene. J lost 6 bases, V lost 0 bases, and 4 bases had no gene match. The CDR3: CASSLDAGGKDTQYF. CDR3 nucleotide sequence: TGTGCCAGCAGCTTAGATGCGGGGGGGAAGGATACGCAGTATTTT.

V and J are TRBV6-5 and TRBJ1-5; 11 positions match TRBD1. V trimming: 7 bases; J trimming: 3 bases; junction bases outside the gene matches: 5. CDR3 length equals 15 residues. The germline V gene has CDR1 MNHEY and CDR2 SVGAGI. For the CDR3, the DNA is TGTGCCAGCAAGCCGGACAGGGGGCCCAATCAGCCCCAGCATTTT. This translates into CASKPDRGPNQPQHF.

The V and J genes are TRBV7-8 and TRBJ2-7; 9 nucleotides match TRBD2. CDR1 SGHVS and CDR2 FQNEAQ come from the germline V gene. V lost 1 base and J lost 4; bases outside the gene matches: 14. This CDR3 contains 18 residues. CDR3 protein: CASSLGPGGSGGQYEQYF. The CDR3 DNA sequence: TGTGCCAGCAGCTTAGGTCCCGGTGGTAGCGGGGGTCAATACGAGCAGTACTTC.

V and J are TRBV6-5 and TRBJ1-2; TRBD1 might be the D (5 bases). Trimming left V 2 bases short and J 3 bases short, with 13 bases between. The CDR3 runs 15 residues. Germline V CDR1 and CDR2: MNHEY, SVGAGI. The CDR3 loop reads CASSYLSGADYGYTF. The CDR3 DNA sequence: TGTGCCAGCAGTTACCTGTCTGGGGCGGACTATGGCTACACCTTC.

The chain joins TRBV4-1 to TRBJ2-1; D perhaps matches TRBD2 (5 bases). V shed 0 bases and J shed 6 bases, with 9 bases lying between them. Germline-derived CDR1 and CDR2 are MGHRA and YSYEKL. The CDR3 runs to 14 residues. As DNA, the CDR3 is TGCGCCAGCAGCCAAGACGTAACTAGCAATGAGCAGTTCTTC. This encodes CASSQDVTSNEQFF.

The chain joins TRBV2 to TRBJ2-3; 9 bases are a match to TRBD2. Germline-derived CDR1 and CDR2 are SNHLY and FYNNEI. The trim removed 3 bases at V and 3 bases at J, leaving 4 bases unmatched. The CDR3 runs 15 residues. The CDR3 is CASSDPSGGTDTQYF. The CDR3 DNA sequence: TGTGCCAGCAGTGACCCCAGCGGGGGGACAGATACGCAGTATTTT.

V gene TRBV6-1 combines with J gene TRBJ1-2; D call uncertain. V was trimmed by 2 bases and J by 0 bases, leaving 10 bases between them. CDR1 MNHNS and CDR2 SASEGT come from the germline V gene. The CDR3 runs 15 residues. CDR3: CASSESGQANYGYTF. CDR3 coding DNA: TGTGCCAGCAGTGAAAGTGGTCAGGCTAACTATGGCTACACCTTC.

The chain joins TRBV9 to TRBJ2-7; 9 bases agree with TRBD1. The CDR3 totals 17 residues. Germline loops: CDR1 SGDLS, CDR2 YYNGEE. V lost 4 bases, J lost 2 bases, and 13 bases stayed unmatched. The CDR3 DNA reads TGTGCCAGCAGCCCTGACTCAGTCGGGACAGGGACCTACGAGCAGTACTTC. Translated, it gives CASSPDSVGTGTYEQYF.

A few counts support this clone. The chain employs TRBV19 and TRBJ2-1, with 10 bases matching TRBD2. With V trimmed by 6 bases and J by 7 bases, 3 bases remained unmatched. This CDR3 is built from 13 residues. Germline-derived CDR1 and CDR2 are LNHDA and SQIVND (reference sequence). For the CDR3, the DNA is TGTGCCAGTAGACTAGCGGGGAGGAATGAGCAGTTCTTC. Its translation: CASRLAGRNEQFF.

V and J are TRBV18 and TRBJ1-1; D gene ambiguous. V gave up 1 base and J gave up 3 bases, with 6 bases separating them. Germline V CDR1 and CDR2: KGHSH, LQKENI. The CDR3 sequence is 13 residues long. The CDR3 is CASSPQEDTEAFF. In DNA form, the CDR3 reads TGTGCCAGCTCACCACAAGAGGACACTGAAGCTTTCTTT.

The gene calls are TRBV19 and TRBJ1-6, with 8 bases lining up with TRBD1. CDR1 and CDR2 (germline): LNHDA, SQIVND (reference sequence). This CDR3 spans 20 amino acids. V lost 4 bases and J lost 0; bases outside the gene matches: 14. Here the CDR3 DNA reads TGTGCCAGTAGTACCGGACAGGGAATTTCGGCAAGCTCCTATAATTCACCCCTCCACTTT. It is translated as CASSTGQGISASSYNSPLHF.

V usage is TRBV7-7 and J usage is TRBJ2-5, with D possibly being TRBD1 (6 bases). The CDR3 spans 14 residues. The germline V and J ends were trimmed by 5 bases and 1 base, with 11 bases remaining between them. The germline gives CDR1 SSHAT, CDR2 FNYEAQ (reference sequence). CDR3: CASSHPTGQETQYF. CDR3 nucleotides: TGTGCCAGCAGCCACCCGACAGGCCAAGAGACCCAGTACTTC.

This clone is a singleton in its sample. The chain uses TRBV7-2 and TRBJ2-4; TRBD1 matches at 9 bases. Germline CDR1 SGHTA, CDR2 FQGNSA. The V and J ends lost 6 bases and 8 bases, in that order; junction bases with no gene match: 11. This CDR3 comprises 15 residues. The CDR3 DNA reads as TGTGCCAGCAGTCAAACGGGACAGGGTAGGCACATTCAGTACTTC. This sequence encodes CASSQTGQGRHIQYF.

The genes are TRBV5-1 and TRBJ1-2; D is possibly TRBD1 (5 bases). The germline V gene has CDR1 SGHRS and CDR2 YFSETQ. The V gene lost 0 bases and the J gene lost 7 bases, with 13 bases spanning the gap. The CDR3 has 14 amino acids. Here the CDR3 DNA reads TGCGCCAGCAGCTTGGCGGTTCAGGGCTTTGGCTACACCTTC. It encodes CASSLAVQGFGYTF. The full variable domain, its missing parts supplied by reference TRBV5-1 and TRBJ1-2, is KAGVTQTPRYLIKTRGQQVTLSCSPISGHRSVSWYQQTPGQGLQFLFEYFSETQRNKGNFPGRFSGRQFSNSRSEMNVSTLELGDSALYLCASSLAVQGFGYTFGSGTRLTVV.